A single sample gave rise to the 3 T cell receptor beta chains below, sequenced in a study of beta chain features in type 1 diabetes. What was sequenced were expressed TCRB transcripts, since all of the isolated RNA had been reverse transcribed. Libraries were prepared by immunoSEQ multiplex PCR; TCRdb keeps only in-frame clonotypes and omits some of them. The sample consists of around 340,000 clones, around a fifth of them appearing once. Specimen: naive CD4+ T cells from blood. These receptors all come from a woman younger than 35 in good health.

The sample holds a few counts of this clone. The gene calls are TRBV29-1 and TRBJ1-2; TRBD1 matches at 9 bases. Unmatched junction bases numbered 11, after V lost 6 bases and J lost 6 bases. CDR3 size: 14 residues. Germline V gene lookup returns CDR1 SQVTM and CDR2 ANQGSEA. The CDR3 reads CSVRVGQGKNGYTF. The DNA of the CDR3 is TGCAGCGTGAGGGTTGGACAGGGGAAAAATGGCTACACCTTC.

CDR3 sequence: CASSAYRGRGENQPQHF. In nucleotides, the CDR3 is TGTGCCAGTAGTGCCTACAGGGGGCGCGGGGAGAATCAGCCCCAGCATTTT. The J gene is TRBJ1-5, the V gene TRBV19; 9 bases align to TRBD1. Trimming took 5 bases from V and 4 from J; bases not matched to a gene: 12. The length of the CDR3 is 17 residues. Germline CDR1 and CDR2: LNHDA and SQIVND (reference sequence).

The chain recombines TRBV19 with TRBJ1-1; D not certain. V was clipped by 3 bases and J by 0 bases, with 8 bases between them. Germline loops: CDR1 LNHDA, CDR2 SQIVND (reference sequence). This CDR3 region has 14 residues. In DNA form, the CDR3 reads TGTGCCAGTAGTATGTACACTATGAACACTGAAGCTTTCTTT. This sequence encodes CASSMYTMNTEAFF.